Sequencing of this TCR beta chain was carried out in a study of OX40 agonist ivuxolimab in advanced cancers. Overall study: In this trial design, patients received ivuxolimab intravenously at 0.01 to 10 mg/kg every 2 weeks. Earlier anti-PD-1, anti-PD-L1 or anti-CTLA-4 therapy was permitted; about 39% had received some. Among those enrolled, mean age was approximately 62 years (range about 23 to 85) and 75% to 85% were male.

Sequencing was performed with immunoSEQ multiplex PCR; in TCRdb, only in-frame clones are kept and a portion is missing. There are more than 35,000 clones in the sample; 80% to 85% occur only once, and around a tenth lies in the top ten. V was trimmed by 3 bases and J by 0 bases, leaving 12 bases between them. The CDR3 runs to 15 residues. The V gene's germline CDR1 is SGHTA and CDR2 FQGNSA. For this clone: Its matching antigen is unknown.

Notes on the study in general: Relative to CD4+ cells, CD8+ T cells on average had more expanded clones.

This clonotype was sampled from an adult with an advanced solid tumor such as melanoma, head and neck, liver or kidney cancer. The specimen comprised CD4+ or CD8+ T cells sorted from blood, sampled in a trial of the OX40 agonist ivuxolimab. J is TRBJ2-7 and V is TRBV7-2, with D tentatively TRBD2 (6 bases). CDR3: CASSFKRGTSYEQYF. CDR3 coding DNA: TGTGCCAGCAGCTTTAAACGGGGGACCTCCTACGAGCAGTACTTC. The full variable domain, its missing parts supplied by reference TRBV7-2 and TRBJ2-7, is GAGVSQSPSNKVTEKGKDVELRCDPISGHTALYWYRQSLGQGLEFLIYFQGNSAPDKSGLPSDRFSAERTGGSVSTLTIQRTQQEDSAVYLCASSFKRGTSYEQYFGPGTRLTVT.